The present T cell receptor (beta chain) was sequenced within a study of blood T cells in healthy people across ages. Isolation of PBMCs gave at least 6 million cells per sample. The CDR3 has 14 residues. Trimming removed 5 bases at V and 0 bases at J, with 11 bases between. In germline, CDR1 is GTSNPN, CDR2 SVGIG (reference sequence). The use of a sample-barcoded 5' primer and a J-beta primer mix characterized a second PCR of roughly 6 to 12 cycles. TCRdb reanalysed the 5' RACE reads using MiXCR and keeps one entry per CDR3 protein. The data contain 850,000 to 1,300,000 distinct CDR3 sequences, 45% of them singletons.

The source of this sequence is a woman aged 55-75 years in good health. The sample taken for sequencing was blood. This chain connects TRBV30 to TRBJ2-1, with a weak D call TRBD1 (5 bases). The CDR3 loop is CAWFRRGSYNEQFF. DNA for the CDR3: TGTGCCTGGTTCCGAAGGGGCTCCTACAATGAGCAGTTCTTC.